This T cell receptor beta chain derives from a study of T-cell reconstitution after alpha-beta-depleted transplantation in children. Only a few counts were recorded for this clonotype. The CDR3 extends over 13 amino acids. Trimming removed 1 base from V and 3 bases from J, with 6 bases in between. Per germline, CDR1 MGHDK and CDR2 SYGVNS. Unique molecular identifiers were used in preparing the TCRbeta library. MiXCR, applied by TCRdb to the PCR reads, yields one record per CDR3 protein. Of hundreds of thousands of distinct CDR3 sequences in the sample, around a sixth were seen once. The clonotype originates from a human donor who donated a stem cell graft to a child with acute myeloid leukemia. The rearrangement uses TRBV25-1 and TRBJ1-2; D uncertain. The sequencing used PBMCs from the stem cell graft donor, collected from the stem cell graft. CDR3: CASSEWRYYGYTF. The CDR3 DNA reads TGTGCCAGCAGTGAATGGCGGTACTATGGCTACACCTTC.